Listed below are T cell receptor beta chains from one sample, sequenced in a study of early T cells in non-severe SARS-CoV-2 infection. TCRdb recomputed calls from the 5' RACE reads with MiXCR, one row per CDR3 protein. The repertoire has around 82,000 distinct CDR3 sequences, around 12% of them found once; the top ten carry about 3%. The sample consisted of whole blood. The receptor source for this set is an adult who was a healthcare worker with PCR-confirmed SARS-CoV-2 infection or an uninfected control (not recorded which). Both conserved end residues are part of each CDR3. The order of the fields is J gene, clone size, V gene, D gene, CDR3 protein, CDR3 DNA. A D gene is named only where the DNA matches it firmly. Only part of the rows carry a size: once, few, many, or a class if the clone is expanded.

>TRBJ1-5|many|TRBV4-1|TRBD1
CASSQAGQGIQPQHF
TGCGCCAGCAGCCAAGCGGGACAGGGGATTCAGCCCCAGCATTTT
>TRBJ2-1|few|TRBV7-2|.
CASSTRMVNEQFF
TGTGCCAGCAGCACCCGAATGGTCAATGAGCAGTTCTTC
>TRBJ2-1|few|TRBV11-2|TRBD2
CASSMTSGGGNEQFF
TGTGCCAGCAGCATGACTAGCGGAGGGGGCAATGAGCAGTTCTTC
>TRBJ2-1|few|TRBV14|TRBD2
CASSPSWGGSYHEQFF
TGTGCCAGCAGCCCTTCCTGGGGCGGGAGTTACCATGAGCAGTTCTTC
>TRBJ2-3|.|TRBV5-4|.
CASSSPSASTDTQYF
TGTGCCAGCAGCTCCCCCTCGGCTAGCACAGATACGCAGTATTTT
>TRBJ2-3|many|TRBV7-9|.
CASSLQDTQYF
TGTGCCAGCAGCTTGCAAGATACGCAGTATTTT
>TRBJ2-1|.|TRBV7-8|.
CASSSNNPTGYNEQFF
TGTGCCAGCAGCTCTAATAACCCGACAGGATACAATGAGCAGTTCTTC
>TRBJ2-7|many|TRBV7-7|TRBD1
CASSPDRANEQYF
TGTGCCAGCAGCCCTGACAGGGCCAACGAGCAGTACTTC
>TRBJ1-1|few|TRBV29-1|.
CSVIGPNTEAFF
TGCAGCGTTATCGGTCCAAACACTGAAGCTTTCTTT
>TRBJ2-3|many|TRBV7-7|.
CASSSGGDTQYF
TGTGCCAGCAGCAGTGGGGGAGATACGCAGTATTTT